The sequence of this T cell receptor beta chain was determined in a study of identifying expanded T cells in peripheral blood. Sequenced by immunoSEQ multiplex PCR; TCRdb stores in-frame clones only, minus some. The table lists 45,000 to 60,000 clones, about 80% of them singletons. Collection occurred without any documented infections or immune events in donors. V lost 8 bases and J lost 7; bases outside the gene matches: 7. CDR1 is MNHEY and CDR2 is SMNVEV in the germline V gene (reference sequence). This CDR3 has 14 amino acids. This TCR was sampled from a person between 18 and 69 years old in good health. The V and J genes are TRBV27 and TRBJ2-2; 10 positions match TRBD1. The sequencing input was blood. Here the CDR3 reads CASRGQGDGGELFF. CDR3 DNA: TGTGCCAGCCGCGGACAGGGGGACGGCGGGGAGCTGTTTTTT.